Below, 25 T cell receptor beta chains from the same sample are listed, as sequenced in a study of T cell responses to AZD1222 COVID-19 vaccine (dated by TCRdb to the early 2020s). Library generation was performed with the immunoSEQ multiplex PCR assay. TCRdb's version of the immuneACCESS table is confined to in-frame rearrangements and falls short of the full clone set. An unresolved V gene accounts for under half of the shortfall where checked; the remainder is of unknown origin. Recorded for this sample are under 95,000 clones; 90% of them occurred a single time. The ten biggest clones cover around 8% of the sample. This sample's time point label indicates: baseline before first vaccination. The sample was peripheral blood, taken on day 0 of AZD1222 vaccination. Source of these receptors: an adult in good health.

This chain uses TRBV7-9 with TRBJ1-5, with unresolved D. CDR1 and CDR2 from the germline V gene are SEHNR and FQNEAQ (reference sequence). The CDR3 sequence is 15 residues long. Trimming pared 5 bases from V and 7 bases from J, leaving 18 bases between. CDR3 coding DNA: TGTGCCAGCAGCGTCGGGGTCCATGGGAGGCAGCCCCAGCATTTT. Translation: CASSVGVHGRQPQHF.

The V call is TRBV30, the J call TRBJ2-7, with D perhaps matching TRBD1 or TRBD2 (5 bases each). CDR1 and CDR2 (germline): GTSNPN, SVGIG (reference sequence). CDR3 length equals 11 residues. V gave up 2 bases and J gave up 4 bases, with 6 bases separating them. Here the CDR3 reads CAWSWGYEQYF. DNA for the CDR3: TGTGCCTGGAGTTGGGGGTACGAGCAGTACTTC. The complete variable domain, with remaining parts taken from reference TRBV30 and TRBJ2-7, reads SQTIHQWPATLVQPVGSPLSLECTVEGTSNPNLYWYRQAAGRGLQLLFYSVGIGQISSEVPQNLSASRPQDRQFILSSKKLLLSDSGFYLCAWSWGYEQYFGPGTRLTVT.

The gene calls are TRBV7-2 and TRBJ1-1; D is ambiguous. Trimming took off 1 base at V and 7 bases at J, with 13 bases between the two ends. The CDR3 consists of 14 residues. The germline V gene has CDR1 SGHTA and CDR2 FQGNSA. CDR3 nucleotides: TGTGCCAGCAGCTTAGTCGGGTTCCTAGGTGAAGCTTTCTTT. It is translated as CASSLVGFLGEAFF.

The chain uses TRBV2 and TRBJ2-1, with D perhaps TRBD1 (7 bases). V was shortened by 11 bases and J by 4 bases, with 15 bases between the two germline ends. Germline values: CDR1 SNHLY, CDR2 FYNNEI. The CDR3 spans 13 residues. CDR3 DNA sequence: TGTGCCTCAGGGGGGATAAATTACAATGAGCAGTTCTTC. This encodes CASGGINYNEQFF.

The V and J genes are TRBV5-4 and TRBJ2-3; the match to TRBD2 covers 8 bases. Germline trimming cut 5 bases from V and 2 bases from J; bases unmatched to any gene: 4. CDR3 length: 14 amino acids. Germline V gene sequence: CDR1 SGHNT, CDR2 YYREEE (reference sequence). As DNA, the CDR3 is TGTGCCAGCAGTCCGGGGGGGGACACAGATACGCAGTATTTT. Its translation: CASSPGGDTDTQYF.

The genes are TRBV7-2 and TRBJ1-3, with D possibly being TRBD1 (5 bases). This CDR3 has 13 residues. Germline-derived CDR1 and CDR2 are SGHTA and FQGNSA. Trimming cost V 10 bases and J 9 bases, with 19 bases left between them. The CDR3 sequence: CATGGGPGTTIYF. The CDR3 nucleotides are TGTGCCACAGGCGGGGGTCCTGGGACCACCATATATTTT.

The V and J genes are TRBV7-9 and TRBJ2-3; 8 bases fit TRBD1. The V gene end was trimmed by 3 bases and the J gene end by 2 bases; junction bases not matched to a gene: 4. This CDR3 is built from 15 residues. Germline CDR1 and CDR2: SEHNR and FQNEAQ (reference sequence). The CDR3 sequence is CASSLQGALTDTQYF. The CDR3 DNA is TGTGCCAGCAGCTTGCAGGGGGCCCTCACAGATACGCAGTATTTT.

This sequence joins TRBV5-8 and TRBJ1-5, with 10 bases lining up with TRBD1. The ends lost 4 bases at V and 4 bases at J; junction bases unmatched: 2. The CDR3 spans 14 residues. Germline values: CDR1 SGHTS, CDR2 YDEGEE. The chain's CDR3 is CASSRDRGNQPQHF. The CDR3 DNA reads TGTGCCAGCAGCCGGGACAGGGGTAATCAGCCCCAGCATTTT.

CDR3 amino acids: CASRTNKGNHNSPLHF. Written as DNA, the CDR3 is TGTGCCAGTAGGACCAACAAGGGGAACCATAATTCACCCCTCCACTTT. This sequence joins TRBV19 and TRBJ1-6, with D tentatively TRBD1 (5 bases). V was clipped by 6 bases and J by 5 bases, with 17 bases between them. The CDR3 extends over 16 amino acids. Germline-derived CDR1 and CDR2 are LNHDA and SQIVND (reference sequence).

The J gene is TRBJ2-7, the V gene TRBV14; 7 positions agree with TRBD1. The V segment lost 2 bases and the J segment 2 bases; nucleotides outside the gene matches: 6. The CDR3 is 15 residues long. CDR1 is SGHDN, CDR2 FVKESK, per germline. The CDR3 loop reads CASSQRVRGTYEQYF. The CDR3 DNA follows: TGTGCCAGCAGCCAAAGAGTCAGGGGGACCTACGAGCAGTACTTC.

CDR3 amino acids: CASSQDQGGAQSPLHF. The CDR3 coding sequence is TGCGCCAGCAGCCAAGATCAAGGGGGCGCCCAGTCACCCCTCCACTTT. The rearrangement joins TRBV4-3 to TRBJ1-6, with 7 bases matching TRBD1. Trimming cost V 0 bases and J 10 bases; bases outside gene matches: 9. This CDR3 is built from 16 residues. Per the germline V gene, CDR1 is LGHNA and CDR2 is YSLEER.

The table lists this clone with a count of one. The chain is built from TRBV5-1 and TRBJ2-2; D gene unclear. Trimming shortened V by 0 bases and J by 0 bases, and 6 bases separated the two germline ends. The CDR3 is 15 amino acids. Germline V lookup: CDR1 SGHRS, CDR2 YFSETQ. The CDR3 spells CASSLGRPNTGELFF. Here the CDR3 DNA reads TGCGCCAGCAGCTTGGGCCGCCCGAACACCGGGGAGCTGTTTTTT.

V gene TRBV2 combines with J gene TRBJ1-6, with TRBD1 as a possible D gene (5 bases). The germline CDR1 and CDR2 sequences are SNHLY and FYNNEI. The V end was cut by 4 bases, the J end by 7 bases, with 11 bases between. CDR3 length: 14 residues. The DNA of the CDR3 is TGTGCCAGCAGTGCCTCGGGACCCAATTCACCCCTCCACTTT. This sequence encodes CASSASGPNSPLHF.

The V call is TRBV30, the J call TRBJ2-7; D may be TRBD2 (6 bases). Per the germline V gene, CDR1 is GTSNPN and CDR2 is SVGIG (reference sequence). Trimming pared 5 bases from V and 1 base from J, leaving 15 bases between. The CDR3 totals 14 residues. The CDR3 region has the DNA TGTGCCTGGTCACCCGGGACTGCGTCCTACGAGCAGTACTTC. Translation gives CAWSPGTASYEQYF.

The V gene is TRBV21-1, the J gene TRBJ1-1; the table's D call, TRBD1, has no DNA check behind it. TRBV21-1 is reported as a pseudogene. The CDR3 sequence is 15 residues long. The CDR3 spells CASPGQGSWGTEAFF. Written as DNA, the CDR3 is TGTGCCAGCCCCGGACAGGGCAGTTGGGGCACTGAAGCTTTCTTT.

The V call is TRBV9, the J call TRBJ2-5, with 10 bases identical to TRBD2. This CDR3 region has 16 residues. Germline V CDR1 and CDR2: SGDLS, YYNGEE. V lost 0 bases and J lost 1; bases outside the gene matches: 3. CDR3 sequence: CASSVGVAGGQETQYF. In DNA, the CDR3 is TGTGCCAGCAGCGTAGGGGTAGCGGGGGGCCAAGAGACCCAGTACTTC. The whole variable domain, filled in from reference TRBV9 and TRBJ2-5, reads DSGVTQTPKHLITATGQRVTLRCSPRSGDLSVYWYQQSLDQGLQFLIQYYNGEERAKGNILERFSAQQFPDLHSELNLSSLELGDSALYFCASSVGVAGGQETQYFGPGTRLLVL.

The J gene is TRBJ1-2, the V gene TRBV4-2; tentative D call: TRBD1 (6 bases). CDR1 LGHNA and CDR2 YNFKEQ come from the germline V gene. The length of the CDR3 is 15 residues. Between the trimmed V and J ends, which lost 4 bases and 8 bases, there was a span of 20 bases. The CDR3: CASSPELDSWKGYTF. The CDR3 DNA is TGTGCCAGCAGCCCAGAGTTGGACAGCTGGAAGGGCTACACCTTC.

The chain employs TRBV24-1 and TRBJ1-2, with 8 bases aligning to TRBD1. V shed 4 bases and J 14 bases; nucleotides not matched to a gene: 11. CDR3 length: 13 residues. The germline V gene has CDR1 KGHDR and CDR2 SFDVKD. CDR3 residues: CATSDPDRAALTF. CDR3 bases: TGTGCCACCAGTGACCCGGACAGGGCGGCCCTAACCTTC.

The V call is TRBV10-3, the J call TRBJ1-1; 7 nucleotides align to TRBD1. This CDR3 comprises 14 residues. Germline CDR1 reads ENHRY; CDR2 reads SYGVKD. The V segment lost 3 bases and the J segment 3 bases; nucleotides outside the gene matches: 4. In DNA form, the CDR3 reads TGTGCCATCAGTGAACGGGGGACAGACACTGAAGCTTTCTTT. Encoded protein: CAISERGTDTEAFF.

CDR3 residues: CASSYGTSREQFF. In nucleotides, the CDR3 is TGTGCCAGCAGTTACGGGACCTCAAGGGAGCAGTTCTTC. The V call is TRBV6-5, the J call TRBJ2-1; D possibly uses TRBD1 or TRBD2 (5 bases each). The germline gives CDR1 MNHEY, CDR2 SVGAGI. Trimming left V 2 bases short and J 10 bases short, with 12 bases between. The CDR3 is 13 amino acids.

The CDR3 DNA is TGTGCCAGCAGTGAATTTACAGTTATTGGGCCCCAGCATTTT. Translation gives CASSEFTVIGPQHF. V and J are TRBV25-1 and TRBJ1-5, with D unclear. Germline V gives CDR1 MGHDK, CDR2 SYGVNS. Trimming removed 1 base from V and 9 bases from J, with 13 bases in between. The CDR3 length is 14 residues.

V usage is TRBV19 and J usage is TRBJ1-2; no clear D gene. The CDR3 extends over 13 amino acids. V lost 7 bases and J lost 7, with 16 bases in between. The germline gives CDR1 LNHDA, CDR2 SQIVND (reference sequence). The CDR3 protein is CASTRIWSGGYTF. The CDR3 DNA reads TGTGCCAGTACCCGGATCTGGTCAGGTGGCTACACCTTC.

The gene calls are TRBV27 and TRBJ1-5; the D gene is possibly TRBD1 (6 bases). This CDR3 has 13 residues. The V end was cut by 4 bases, the J end by 11 bases, with 15 bases between. CDR1 and CDR2 from the germline V gene are MNHEY and SMNVEV (reference sequence). CDR3 region: CASSWGPRTAQHF. CDR3 coding DNA: TGTGCCAGCAGTTGGGGGCCCCGGACAGCCCAGCATTTT.

The chain employs TRBV7-9 and TRBJ1-6, with D unresolved. This CDR3 spans 12 amino acids. Germline-derived CDR1 and CDR2 are SEHNR and FQNEAQ (reference sequence). The V end was cut by 3 bases, the J end by 5 bases, with 2 bases between. CDR3 sequence reads: CASSLNNSPLHF. CDR3 sequence (DNA): TGTGCCAGCAGCTTGAATAATTCACCCCTCCACTTT.

This chain connects TRBV7-9 to TRBJ2-7; 8 positions match TRBD1. Germline V CDR1 and CDR2: SEHNR, FQNEAQ (reference sequence). The CDR3 covers 14 residues. Trimming removed 4 bases from V and 1 base from J; junction bases left unmatched: 3. The CDR3: CASSSRDRSYEQYF. CDR3 bases: TGTGCCAGCAGCTCCCGGGACAGGTCCTACGAGCAGTACTTC. Looking up the rest from reference TRBV7-9 and TRBJ2-7 gives the full variable domain: DTGVSQNPRHKITKRGQNVTFRCDPISEHNRLYWYRQTLGQGPEFLTYFQNEAQLEKSRLLSDRFSAERPKGSFSTLEIQRTEQGDSAMYLCASSSRDRSYEQYFGPGTRLTVT.